A single sample is the source of the 29 T cell receptor beta chains below, sequenced in a study of CD8+ T cells in alopecia areata. Treatment here: oral pan-JAK inhibitor, 5-10 mg twice daily. Extraction of RNA preceded its reverse transcription into cDNA, which served as the sequencing template. The assay was immunoSEQ multiplex PCR, and TCRdb's table has in-frame clones only and misses some. Of some 110,000 clones detected, about three fifths appear once; the ten largest clones hold 10% to 15%. Specimen: CD8+ T cells sorted from blood, collected at week 24, from a patient treated with tofacitinib. The receptors shown here come from a human donor with alopecia areata.

The rearrangement links TRBV20-1 to TRBJ2-5, with D perhaps TRBD2 (5 bases). This CDR3 region has 11 residues. Germline CDR1 reads DFQATT; CDR2 reads SNEGSKA (reference sequence). CDR3 nucleotide sequence: TGCAAAGAGGGAATTCAAGAGACCCAGTACTTC. This translates into CKEGIQETQYF.

The chain joins TRBV11-1 to TRBJ2-5, with 8 bases aligning to TRBD1. CDR1 and CDR2 from the germline V gene are SGHAT and FQDESV (reference sequence). The CDR3 is 14 residues long. After removal of 5 bases from V and 5 bases from J, the junction contained 7 bases not matched to a gene. CDR3 residues: CASSEDRARETQYF. For the CDR3, the DNA is TGTGCCAGCAGCGAGGACAGGGCCCGCGAGACCCAGTACTTC.

CDR3 coding DNA: TGCGCCAGCAGCTCCGGACAGGGTGAAAAACTGTTTTTT. This encodes CASSSGQGEKLFF. The J gene is TRBJ1-4, the V gene TRBV5-1, with TRBD1 matching 8 bases. Per the germline V gene, CDR1 is SGHRS and CDR2 is YFSETQ. CDR3 length: 13 amino acids. Germline trimming cut 3 bases from V and 7 bases from J; bases unmatched to any gene: 2.

The chain employs TRBV16 and TRBJ2-7; D gene ambiguous. CDR3 length equals 13 residues. Germline loops: CDR1 KGHSY, CDR2 FQNENV. The V end lost 0 bases, the J end lost 9 bases, and 12 bases lay between the germline ends. This chain's CDR3 is CASSQSRMAPQYF. Written as DNA, the CDR3 is TGTGCCAGCAGCCAATCCCGGATGGCCCCGCAGTACTTC.

This clone appeared a few times. This same CDR3 is encoded by further DNA sequences in the sample. The gene calls are TRBV9 and TRBJ2-3, with D unresolved. This CDR3 spans 15 amino acids. Germline values: CDR1 SGDLS, CDR2 YYNGEE. The V gene lost 0 bases and the J gene lost 0 bases, with 8 bases spanning the gap. This CDR3 reads CASSVGADSTDTQYF. CDR3 sequence (DNA): TGTGCCAGCAGCGTAGGGGCCGATAGCACAGATACGCAGTATTTT.

The CDR3 protein is CASSETGNYGYTF. For the CDR3, the DNA is TGTGCCAGCAGCGAGACAGGGAACTATGGCTACACCTTC. The gene calls are TRBV5-6 and TRBJ1-2; 7 nucleotides align to TRBD1. V lost 4 bases to trimming and J lost 2 bases; unmatched junction nucleotides: 2. CDR3 length equals 13 residues. The V gene's germline CDR1 is SGHDT and CDR2 YYEEEE. Drawing the rest from reference TRBV5-6 and TRBJ1-2, the complete variable domain is DAGVTQSPTHLIKTRGQQVTLRCSPKSGHDTVSWYQQALGQGPQFIFQYYEEEERQRGNFPDRFSGHQFPNYSSELNVNALLLGDSALYLCASSETGNYGYTFGSGTRLTVV.

Only a few counts were recorded for this clone. The V call is TRBV9, the J call TRBJ1-4, with D hard to call. The CDR3 is made up of 13 amino acids. Trimming shortened V by 7 bases and J by 7 bases, and 14 bases separated the two germline ends. From germline, CDR1 is SGDLS and CDR2 YYNGEE. CDR3 loop: CASAGSLGEKLFF. CDR3 nucleotide sequence: TGTGCCAGCGCTGGGAGCCTCGGTGAAAAACTGTTTTTT.

The chain uses TRBV2 and TRBJ2-5; 7 bases align to TRBD1. V lost 6 bases and J lost 6; bases outside the gene matches: 13. The CDR3 loop spans 15 amino acids. The germline V gene encodes CDR1 SNHLY and CDR2 FYNNEI. The CDR3 spells CASSLPPGTEQTQYF. For the CDR3, the DNA is TGTGCCAGCAGCCTTCCTCCCGGGACAGAACAGACCCAGTACTTC.

The gene calls are TRBV15 and TRBJ2-5; D may be TRBD1 (5 bases). V lost 6 bases and J lost 5, with 19 bases in between. CDR1 and CDR2 from the germline V gene are LNHNV and YYDKDF (reference sequence). This CDR3 region has 15 residues. CDR3 residues: CATRLTVSKGETQYF. CDR3 nucleotide sequence: TGTGCCACCAGATTGACAGTTTCAAAGGGGGAGACCCAGTACTTC.

This clone was observed a single time. CDR3 sequence reads: CASSPYLLGGTQYF. CDR3 in DNA: TGTGCCAGCAGCCCCTACCTCCTGGGGGGTACGCAGTATTTT. The V call is TRBV14, the J call TRBJ2-3; a possible D gene is TRBD2 (6 bases). Germline assignment: CDR1 SGHDN and CDR2 FVKESK. This CDR3 spans 14 amino acids. V lost 4 bases to trimming and J lost 8 bases, with 16 bases between them.

This clone was counted only a few times. The chain uses TRBV6-5 and TRBJ1-1; D is perhaps TRBD1 (5 bases). Trimming removed 7 bases at V and 7 bases at J, with 16 bases between. The CDR3 is made up of 13 amino acids. Germline lookup yields CDR1 MNHEY and CDR2 SVGAGI. CDR3 residues: CASTSGGNGEAFF. CDR3 DNA: TGTGCCAGCACCTCGGGGGGAAACGGTGAAGCTTTCTTT.

The rearrangement joins TRBV19 to TRBJ1-2, with D possibly matching TRBD1 (5 bases). Trimming stripped 3 bases from V and 4 bases from J, with 12 bases between. The CDR3 is made up of 14 amino acids. Germline CDR1 and CDR2: LNHDA and SQIVND (reference sequence). In DNA, the CDR3 is TGTGCCAGTAGTATTACGACAGTCGGCTATGGCTACACCTTC. Translating gives CASSITTVGYGYTF.

This chain connects TRBV13 to TRBJ2-5, with D possibly matching TRBD1 (6 bases). The CDR3 length is 14 residues. V was cut by 0 bases and J by 6 bases, with 11 bases left in between. Germline CDR1 PRHDT, CDR2 FYEKMQ (reference sequence). Written as DNA, the CDR3 is TGTGCCAGCAGCTTAGGACAGGGATGGAAGACCCAGTACTTC. It is translated as CASSLGQGWKTQYF. The full variable domain, rest sourced from reference TRBV13 and TRBJ2-5, is AAGVIQSPRHLIKEKRETATLKCYPIPRHDTVYWYQQGPGQDPQFLISFYEKMQSDKGSIPDRFSAQQFSDYHSELNMSSLELGDSALYFCASSLGQGWKTQYFGPGTRLLVL.

The gene calls are TRBV29-1 and TRBJ1-1; perhaps TRBD1 as D (5 bases). This CDR3 comprises 11 residues. Trimming took off 5 bases at V and 3 bases at J, with 7 bases between the two ends. Germline V gene lookup returns CDR1 SQVTM and CDR2 ANQGSEA. The CDR3 sequence: CSVWGDTEAFF. CDR3 sequence (DNA): TGCAGCGTTTGGGGCGACACTGAAGCTTTCTTT.

The chain employs TRBV6-6 and TRBJ1-2; D is unclear. CDR3 size: 15 residues. V was clipped by 2 bases and J by 6 bases, with 16 bases between them. Germline CDR1 is MNHNY and CDR2 is SVGAGI (reference sequence). CDR3 DNA: TGTGCCAGCAGTTACGCAACAGTTTACGCTGATGGCTACACCTTC. It yields the protein CASSYATVYADGYTF.

This clone was observed a handful of times. The V call is TRBV6-5, the J call TRBJ2-2; no reliable D call. Between the trimmed V and J ends, which lost 0 bases and 5 bases, there was a span of 10 bases. CDR1 MNHEY and CDR2 SVGAGI come from the germline V gene. This CDR3 is 15 amino acids long. CDR3 nucleotide sequence: TGTGCCAGCAGTTACTCTGGCGAGATGACCGGGGAGCTGTTTTTT. Protein: CASSYSGEMTGELFF.

The gene calls are TRBV7-8 and TRBJ2-2, with D uncertain. In germline, CDR1 is SGHVS, CDR2 FQNEAQ. Trimming removed 8 bases at V and 2 bases at J, with 9 bases between. The CDR3 consists of 13 residues. Here the CDR3 DNA reads TGTGCCAGCCAAGGCGAAAACACCGGGGAGCTGTTTTTT. It yields the protein CASQGENTGELFF. The full variable domain, completed using reference TRBV7-8 and TRBJ2-2, is GAGVSQSPRYKVAKRGQDVALRCDPISGHVSLFWYQQALGQGPEFLTYFQNEAQLDKSGLPSDRFFAERPEGSVSTLKIQRTQQEDSAVYLCASQGENTGELFFGEGSRLTVL.

The chain joins TRBV27 to TRBJ2-6; no reliable D call. Per the germline V gene, CDR1 is MNHEY and CDR2 is SMNVEV (reference sequence). The CDR3 sequence is 20 residues long. Trimming removed 1 base at V and 0 bases at J, with 19 bases between. The CDR3 sequence is CASSLLSYRASGSGANVLTF. In DNA form, the CDR3 reads TGTGCCAGCAGTTTATTGTCCTATCGGGCCTCCGGCTCTGGGGCCAACGTCCTGACTTTC.

This clone was seen repeatedly, ten times or more. V is TRBV19 and J is TRBJ1-1; D gene ambiguous. Trimming took off 3 bases at V and 0 bases at J, with 8 bases between the two ends. Germline V gene sequence: CDR1 LNHDA, CDR2 SQIVND (reference sequence). The CDR3 totals 14 residues. CDR3 sequence: CASSIWEMNTEAFF. The CDR3 coding sequence is TGTGCCAGTAGTATCTGGGAGATGAACACTGAAGCTTTCTTT.

V gene TRBV27 combines with J gene TRBJ1-2; D unclear. CDR3 size: 17 residues. Germline CDR1 reads MNHEY; CDR2 reads SMNVEV (reference sequence). V lost 1 base, J lost 5 bases, and 20 bases lay in between. The CDR3 DNA follows: TGTGCCAGCAGTTTATTAGGCCGTGACCTCGTATTGTATGGCTACACCTTC. Translating gives CASSLLGRDLVLYGYTF.

The chain uses TRBV30 and TRBJ2-1, with unresolved D. Trimming stripped 2 bases from V and 9 bases from J, with 11 bases between. CDR1 and CDR2 from the germline V gene are GTSNPN and SVGIG (reference sequence). This CDR3 region has 12 residues. CDR3 loop: CAWSSRTPEQFF. The CDR3 region has the DNA TGTGCCTGGAGTTCCCGCACACCTGAGCAGTTCTTC.

The genes are TRBV7-9 and TRBJ2-7; D is unresolved. V lost 7 bases, J lost 3 bases, and 10 bases lay in between. Germline V gene sequence: CDR1 SEHNR, CDR2 FQNEAQ (reference sequence). This CDR3 comprises 12 residues. The CDR3 DNA is TGTGCCAGCACCCCTTCGGGCTACGAGCAGTACTTC. Its translation: CASTPSGYEQYF.

The rearrangement uses TRBV14 and TRBJ2-3; D not certain. Per the germline V gene, CDR1 is SGHDN and CDR2 is FVKESK. Trimming pared 0 bases from V and 6 bases from J, leaving 10 bases between. The CDR3 has 14 residues. DNA of the CDR3: TGTGCCAGCAGCCAAGATGTAGGAGTGGATACGCAGTATTTT. Encoded protein: CASSQDVGVDTQYF.

The V gene is TRBV18, the J gene TRBJ2-5, with 7 positions matching TRBD2. CDR3 size: 17 residues. The germline CDR1 and CDR2 sequences are KGHSH and LQKENI. With V trimmed by 3 bases and J by 0 bases, 10 bases remained unmatched. The CDR3 here is CASSPSGGGRYQETQYF. The CDR3 DNA sequence: TGTGCCAGCTCACCTTCGGGGGGAGGCCGGTACCAAGAGACCCAGTACTTC. Looking up the rest from reference TRBV18 and TRBJ2-5 gives the full variable domain: NAGVMQNPRHLVRRRGQEARLRCSPMKGHSHVYWYRQLPEEGLKFMVYLQKENIIDESGMPKERFSAEFPKEGPSILRIQQVVRGDSAAYFCASSPSGGGRYQETQYFGPGTRLLVL.

V and J are TRBV27 and TRBJ2-7, with 9 bases fitting TRBD1. V was clipped by 2 bases and J by 3 bases; unmatched bases: 8. Per germline, CDR1 MNHEY and CDR2 SMNVEV (reference sequence). The CDR3 runs to 16 residues. The CDR3: CASSLAPGTGHYEQYF. The DNA of the CDR3 is TGTGCCAGCAGTTTAGCCCCCGGGACAGGGCACTACGAGCAGTACTTC.

In its sample, this clone was seen a few times. The rearrangement uses TRBV27 and TRBJ2-3, with a possible D match to TRBD1 (6 bases). This CDR3 contains 15 residues. V was shortened by 3 bases and J by 2 bases, with 12 bases between the two germline ends. Germline V gives CDR1 MNHEY, CDR2 SMNVEV (reference sequence). The CDR3 DNA follows: TGTGCCAGCAGTTTCACAGGGTTCGACACAGATACGCAGTATTTT. Its protein is CASSFTGFDTDTQYF.

For this clone: This sequence is one base from a far larger clone and is likely a read error. The chain recombines TRBV9 with TRBJ1-2, with TRBD1 matching over 7 bases. In germline, CDR1 is SGDLS, CDR2 YYNGEE. The CDR3 contains 13 residues. V shed 4 bases, J shed 3 bases, and the junction held 3 bases outside the gene matches. The CDR3: CASSPGTDYGYTF. As DNA, the CDR3 is TGTGCCAGCAGCCCCGGGACAGACTATGGCTACACCTTC.

J is TRBJ1-2 and V is TRBV7-9, with 7 positions matching TRBD1. The CDR3 spans 15 residues. Trimming removed 2 bases from V and 3 bases from J; junction bases left unmatched: 6. Germline-derived CDR1 and CDR2 are SEHNR and FQNEAQ (reference sequence). The CDR3 reads CASSLTARGDYGYTF. The DNA for the CDR3 is TGTGCCAGCAGCTTAACTGCCAGGGGGGACTATGGCTACACCTTC.

V usage is TRBV19 and J usage is TRBJ1-2; possible D gene TRBD1, 5 bases. The CDR3 loop spans 17 amino acids. Germline CDR1 and CDR2: LNHDA and SQIVND (reference sequence). V was shortened by 2 bases and J by 4 bases, with 20 bases between the two germline ends. The chain's CDR3 is CASSIPLAWEGLYGYTF. For the CDR3, the DNA is TGTGCCAGTAGTATACCCCTCGCATGGGAGGGACTCTATGGCTACACCTTC. Complete variable domain (other parts from reference TRBV19 and TRBJ1-2): DGGITQSPKYLFRKEGQNVTLSCEQNLNHDAMYWYRQDPGQGLRLIYYSQIVNDFQKGDIAEGYSVSREKKESFPLTVTSAQKNPTAFYLCASSIPLAWEGLYGYTFGSGTRLTVV.